This TCR beta chain was captured in a study of low-dose radiotherapy and immunotherapy resistance in tumors. Turning to the study itself: Cohort 1 was given 0.5 Gy per fraction every 2 weeks, for 6.5 Gy total. Cohort 2 was treated with 1 Gy per fraction every two weeks, amounting to 13 Gy across 26 weeks. At a dose of 200 mg/m2, intravenous cyclophosphamide was given every two weeks, one day before radiation and immunotherapy. Patients were on oral aspirin 300 mg taken daily for four cycles from cycle 1 day 1.

Covering alpha and beta chains, TRAV- and TRBV-specific primers were used for the first-strand cDNA. Amplification of TCRs used a constant-region primer and V-primer adapter for approximately 19 PCR cycles. Each CDR3 protein gets one entry after TCRdb re-called the reads with MiXCR. The sample shows 85,000 to 95,000 distinct CDR3 sequences, roughly 19% of them seen only once. This clonotype was recorded many times. Trimming removed 3 bases from V and 4 bases from J, with 12 bases in between. The CDR3 runs to 15 residues. The germline gives CDR1 LNHDA, CDR2 SQIVND (reference sequence). Time point here: after trial treatment. Treatment specified: LDRT plus nivolumab, ipilimumab, low-dose cyclophosphamide and aspirin (RACIN trial).

The sequencing used PBMCs, collected after low-dose radiotherapy plus immunotherapy. The chain uses TRBV19 and TRBJ2-2; tentative D call: TRBD2 (7 bases). The source is a female donor with ovarian cancer. The CDR3 region has the DNA TGTGCCAGTAGTATCGGGGGGCATAGCACCGGGGAGCTGTTTTTT. Protein sequence: CASSIGGHSTGELFF.